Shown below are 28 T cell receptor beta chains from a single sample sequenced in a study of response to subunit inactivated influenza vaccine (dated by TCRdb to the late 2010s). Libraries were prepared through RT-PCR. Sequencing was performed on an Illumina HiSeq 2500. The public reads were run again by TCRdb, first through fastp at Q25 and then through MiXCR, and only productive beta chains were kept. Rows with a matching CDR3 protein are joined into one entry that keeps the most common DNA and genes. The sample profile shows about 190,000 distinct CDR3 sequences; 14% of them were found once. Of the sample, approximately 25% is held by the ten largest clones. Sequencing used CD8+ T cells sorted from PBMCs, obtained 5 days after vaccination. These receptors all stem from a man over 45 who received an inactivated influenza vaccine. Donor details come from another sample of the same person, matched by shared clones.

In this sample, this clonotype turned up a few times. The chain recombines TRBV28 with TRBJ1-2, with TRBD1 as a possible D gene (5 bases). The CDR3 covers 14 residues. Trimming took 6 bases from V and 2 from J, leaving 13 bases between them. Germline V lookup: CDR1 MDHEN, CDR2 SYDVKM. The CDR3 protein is CASRPGTLNYGYTF. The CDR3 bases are TGTGCCAGCAGACCCGGGACCCTGAACTATGGCTACACCTTC.

In DNA form, the CDR3 reads TGTGCCAGCAGCGTAGCGGGCTCTGGAAACACCATATATTTT. Protein product: CASSVAGSGNTIYF. V usage is TRBV9 and J usage is TRBJ1-3; no definite D call. The CDR3 contains 14 residues. Germline-derived CDR1 and CDR2 are SGDLS and YYNGEE. V was trimmed by 0 bases and J by 0 bases, leaving 4 bases between them.

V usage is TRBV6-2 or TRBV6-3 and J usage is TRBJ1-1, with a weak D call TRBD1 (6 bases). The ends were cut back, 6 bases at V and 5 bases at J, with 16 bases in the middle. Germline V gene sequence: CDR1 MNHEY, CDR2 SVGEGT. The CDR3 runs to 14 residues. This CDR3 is CASSPTGSGTEAFF. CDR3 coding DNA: TGTGCCAGCAGCCCCACAGGGTCGGGTACTGAAGCTTTCTTT.

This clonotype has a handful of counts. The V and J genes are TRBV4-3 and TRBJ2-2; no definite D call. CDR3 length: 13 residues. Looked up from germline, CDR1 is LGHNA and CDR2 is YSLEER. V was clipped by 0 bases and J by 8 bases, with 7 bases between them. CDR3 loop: CASSQDVVGELFF. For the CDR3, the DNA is TGCGCCAGCAGCCAAGATGTGGTAGGGGAGCTGTTTTTT.

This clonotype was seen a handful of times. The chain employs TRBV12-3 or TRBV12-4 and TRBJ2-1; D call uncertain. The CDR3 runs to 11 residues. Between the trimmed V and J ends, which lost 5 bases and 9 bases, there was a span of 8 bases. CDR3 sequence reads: CASSPGPEQFF. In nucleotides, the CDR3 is TGTGCCAGCAGTCCCGGACCTGAGCAGTTCTTC.

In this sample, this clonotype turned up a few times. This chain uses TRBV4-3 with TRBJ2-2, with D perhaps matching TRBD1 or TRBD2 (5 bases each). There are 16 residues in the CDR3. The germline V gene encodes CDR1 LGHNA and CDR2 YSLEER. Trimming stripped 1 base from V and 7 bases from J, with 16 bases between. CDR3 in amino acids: CASSQGIGESGGELFF. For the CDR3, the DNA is TGCGCCAGCAGCCAAGGGATAGGGGAGTCGGGCGGGGAGCTGTTTTTT.

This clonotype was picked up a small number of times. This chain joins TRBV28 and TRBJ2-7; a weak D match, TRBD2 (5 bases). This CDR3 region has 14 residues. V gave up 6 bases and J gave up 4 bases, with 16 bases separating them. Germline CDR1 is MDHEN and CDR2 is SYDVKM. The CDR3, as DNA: TGTGCCAGCAGCTGGACTCGCCCTGGGTACGAGCAGTACTTC. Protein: CASSWTRPGYEQYF.

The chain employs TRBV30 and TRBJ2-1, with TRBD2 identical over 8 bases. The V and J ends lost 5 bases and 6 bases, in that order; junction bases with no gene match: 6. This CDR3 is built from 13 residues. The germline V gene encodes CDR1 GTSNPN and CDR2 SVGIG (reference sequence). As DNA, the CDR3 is TGTGCCTGGGGAGCGGGAGTGGGCAATGAGCAGTTCTTC. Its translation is CAWGAGVGNEQFF.

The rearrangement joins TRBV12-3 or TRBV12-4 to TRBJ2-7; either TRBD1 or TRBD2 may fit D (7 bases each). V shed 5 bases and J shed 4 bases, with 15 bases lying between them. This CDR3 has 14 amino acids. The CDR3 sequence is CASSPRGGGYEQYF. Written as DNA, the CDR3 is TGTGCCAGCAGTCCCAGGGGGGGCGGTTACGAGCAGTACTTC.

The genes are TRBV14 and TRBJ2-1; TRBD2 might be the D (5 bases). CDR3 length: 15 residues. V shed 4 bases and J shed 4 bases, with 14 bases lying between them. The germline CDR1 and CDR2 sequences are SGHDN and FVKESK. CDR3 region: CASSPGFEGYNEQFF. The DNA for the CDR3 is TGTGCCAGCAGCCCGGGTTTCGAGGGTTACAATGAGCAGTTCTTC.

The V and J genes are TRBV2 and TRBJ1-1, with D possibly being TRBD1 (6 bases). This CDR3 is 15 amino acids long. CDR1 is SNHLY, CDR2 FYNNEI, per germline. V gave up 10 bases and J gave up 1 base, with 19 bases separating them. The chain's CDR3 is CATLVGQGTNTEAFF. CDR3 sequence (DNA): TGTGCCACCCTCGTAGGGCAGGGGACGAACACTGAAGCTTTCTTT.

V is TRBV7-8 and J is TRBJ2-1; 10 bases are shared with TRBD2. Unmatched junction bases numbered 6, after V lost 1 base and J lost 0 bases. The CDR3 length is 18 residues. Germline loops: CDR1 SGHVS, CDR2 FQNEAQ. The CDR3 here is CASSLVLAGRSSYNEQFF. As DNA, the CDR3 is TGTGCCAGCAGCTTAGTACTAGCGGGACGAAGCTCCTACAATGAGCAGTTCTTC.

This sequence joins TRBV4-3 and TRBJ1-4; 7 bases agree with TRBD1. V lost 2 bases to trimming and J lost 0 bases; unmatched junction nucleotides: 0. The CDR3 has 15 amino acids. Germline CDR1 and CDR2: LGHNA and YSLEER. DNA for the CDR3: TGCGCCAGCAGCCAAACAGGGGCAACTAATGAAAAACTGTTTTTT. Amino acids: CASSQTGATNEKLFF.

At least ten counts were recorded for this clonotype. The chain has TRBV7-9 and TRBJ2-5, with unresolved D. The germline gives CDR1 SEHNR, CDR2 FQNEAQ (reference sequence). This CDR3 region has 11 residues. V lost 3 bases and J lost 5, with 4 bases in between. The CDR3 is CASSFTETQYF. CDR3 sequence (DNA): TGTGCCAGCAGCTTTACGGAGACCCAGTACTTC.

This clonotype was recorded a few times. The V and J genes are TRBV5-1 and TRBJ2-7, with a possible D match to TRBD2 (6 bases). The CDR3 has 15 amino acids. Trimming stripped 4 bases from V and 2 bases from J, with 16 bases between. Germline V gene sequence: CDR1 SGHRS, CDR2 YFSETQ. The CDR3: CASSPLDGGTYEQYF. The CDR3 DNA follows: TGCGCCAGCAGCCCCCTTGACGGGGGTACCTACGAGCAGTACTTC.

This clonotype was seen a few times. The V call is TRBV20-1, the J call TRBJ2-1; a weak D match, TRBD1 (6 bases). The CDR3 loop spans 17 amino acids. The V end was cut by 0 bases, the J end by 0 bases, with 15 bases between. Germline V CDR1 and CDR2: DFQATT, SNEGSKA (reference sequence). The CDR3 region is CSARDSTGPSSYNEQFF. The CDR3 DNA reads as TGCAGTGCTAGAGACTCTACAGGGCCTAGCTCCTACAATGAGCAGTTCTTC.

CDR3 residues: CASSLGRGPLYEQYF. The CDR3 DNA sequence: TGTGCCAGCAGCTTAGGCAGGGGACCACTGTACGAGCAGTACTTC. The V and J genes are TRBV7-3 and TRBJ2-7; D perhaps matches TRBD1 (6 bases). This CDR3 is built from 15 residues. CDR1 is SGHTA, CDR2 FQGTGA, per germline. The V end was cut by 2 bases, the J end by 4 bases, with 15 bases between.

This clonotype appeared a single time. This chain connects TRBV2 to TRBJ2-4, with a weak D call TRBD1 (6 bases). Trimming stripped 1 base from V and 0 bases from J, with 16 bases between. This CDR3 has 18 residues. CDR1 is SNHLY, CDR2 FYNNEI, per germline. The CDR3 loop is CASSEVVTGLGAKNIQYF. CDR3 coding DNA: TGTGCCAGCAGTGAAGTGGTGACAGGATTAGGAGCCAAAAACATTCAGTACTTC.

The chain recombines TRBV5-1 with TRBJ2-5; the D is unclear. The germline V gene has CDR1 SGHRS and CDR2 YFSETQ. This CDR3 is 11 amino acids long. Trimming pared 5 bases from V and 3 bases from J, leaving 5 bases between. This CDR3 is CASRYEETQYF. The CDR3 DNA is TGCGCCAGCAGGTATGAAGAGACCCAGTACTTC.

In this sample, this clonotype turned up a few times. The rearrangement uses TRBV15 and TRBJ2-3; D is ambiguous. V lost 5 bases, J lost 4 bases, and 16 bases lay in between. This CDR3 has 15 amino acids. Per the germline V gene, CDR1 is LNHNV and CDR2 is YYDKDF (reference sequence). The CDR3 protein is CATSPQVVRADTQYF. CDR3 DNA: TGTGCCACCAGCCCCCAGGTGGTTCGGGCAGATACGCAGTATTTT.

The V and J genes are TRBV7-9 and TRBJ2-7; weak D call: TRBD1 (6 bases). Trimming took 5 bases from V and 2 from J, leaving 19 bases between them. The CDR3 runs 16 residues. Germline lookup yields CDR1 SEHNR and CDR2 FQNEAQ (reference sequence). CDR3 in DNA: TGTGCCAGCAGCCTCCGCTCAGTGACAGGAACCTACGAGCAGTACTTC. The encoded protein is CASSLRSVTGTYEQYF.

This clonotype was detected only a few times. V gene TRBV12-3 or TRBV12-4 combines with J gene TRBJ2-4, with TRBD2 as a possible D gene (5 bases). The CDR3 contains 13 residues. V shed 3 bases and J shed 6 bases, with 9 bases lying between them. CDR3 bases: TGTGCCAGCAGTTTCCAGCGGACAAACATTCAGTACTTC. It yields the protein CASSFQRTNIQYF.

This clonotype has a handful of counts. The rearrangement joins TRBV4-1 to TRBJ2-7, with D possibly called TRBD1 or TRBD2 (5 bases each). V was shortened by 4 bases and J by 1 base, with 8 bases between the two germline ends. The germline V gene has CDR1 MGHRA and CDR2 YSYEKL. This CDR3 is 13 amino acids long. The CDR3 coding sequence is TGCGCCAGCAGCCGAGGGGAGTCCTACGAGCAGTACTTC. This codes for CASSRGESYEQYF.

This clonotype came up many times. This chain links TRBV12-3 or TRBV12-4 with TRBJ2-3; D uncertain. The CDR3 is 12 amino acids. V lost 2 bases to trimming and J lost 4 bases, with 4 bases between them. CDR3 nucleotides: TGTGCCAGCAGTTTATTCCCAGATACGCAGTATTTT. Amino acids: CASSLFPDTQYF.

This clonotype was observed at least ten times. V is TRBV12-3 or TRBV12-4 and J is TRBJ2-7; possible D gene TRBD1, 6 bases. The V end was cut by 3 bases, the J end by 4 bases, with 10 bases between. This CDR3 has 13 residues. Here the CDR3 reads CASSFGGEYEQYF. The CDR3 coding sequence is TGTGCCAGCAGTTTTGGGGGCGAGTACGAGCAGTACTTC.

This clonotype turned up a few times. CDR3 in DNA: TGTGCCAGCAGTTATCCGACAGGGGGCGCGTCTTACGAGCAGTACTTC. Translated, it gives CASSYPTGGASYEQYF. This sequence joins TRBV6-5 and TRBJ2-7, with TRBD1 identical over 10 bases. The germline V gene has CDR1 MNHEY and CDR2 SVGAGI. The CDR3 has 16 residues. The junction had 9 bases not matched to a gene; V was cut back by 3 bases and J by 4 bases.

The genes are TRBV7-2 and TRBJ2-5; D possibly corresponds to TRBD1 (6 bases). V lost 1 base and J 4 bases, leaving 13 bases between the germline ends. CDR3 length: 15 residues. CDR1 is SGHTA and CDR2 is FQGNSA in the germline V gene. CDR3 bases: TGTGCCAGCAGCTTAGGTTACAGGGTTCGAGAGACCCAGTACTTC. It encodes CASSLGYRVRETQYF. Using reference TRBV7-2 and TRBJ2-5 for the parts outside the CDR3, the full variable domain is GAGVSQSPSNKVTEKGKDVELRCDPISGHTALYWYRQSLGQGLEFLIYFQGNSAPDKSGLPSDRFSAERTGGSVSTLTIQRTQQEDSAVYLCASSLGYRVRETQYFGPGTRLLVL.

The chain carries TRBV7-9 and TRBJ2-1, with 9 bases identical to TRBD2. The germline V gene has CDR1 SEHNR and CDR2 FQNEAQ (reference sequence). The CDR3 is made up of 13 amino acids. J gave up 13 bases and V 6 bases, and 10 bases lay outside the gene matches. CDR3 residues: CASRGGASGIQFF. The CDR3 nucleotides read TGTGCCAGCAGGGGGGGAGCTAGCGGGATCCAGTTCTTC.